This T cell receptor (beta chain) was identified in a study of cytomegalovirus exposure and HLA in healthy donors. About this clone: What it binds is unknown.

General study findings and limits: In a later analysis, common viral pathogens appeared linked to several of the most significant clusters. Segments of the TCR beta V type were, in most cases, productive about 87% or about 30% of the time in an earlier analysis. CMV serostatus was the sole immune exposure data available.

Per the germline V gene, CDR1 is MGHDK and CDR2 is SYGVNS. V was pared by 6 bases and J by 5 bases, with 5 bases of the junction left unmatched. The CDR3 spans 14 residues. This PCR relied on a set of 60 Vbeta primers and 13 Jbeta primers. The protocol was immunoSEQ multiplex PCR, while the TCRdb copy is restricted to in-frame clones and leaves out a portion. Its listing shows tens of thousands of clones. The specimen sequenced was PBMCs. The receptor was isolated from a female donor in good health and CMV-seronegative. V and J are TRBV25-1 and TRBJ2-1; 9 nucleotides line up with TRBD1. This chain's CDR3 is CASRPGQGNNEQFF. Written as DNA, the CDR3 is TGTGCCAGCAGACCGGGACAGGGAAACAATGAGCAGTTCTTC.